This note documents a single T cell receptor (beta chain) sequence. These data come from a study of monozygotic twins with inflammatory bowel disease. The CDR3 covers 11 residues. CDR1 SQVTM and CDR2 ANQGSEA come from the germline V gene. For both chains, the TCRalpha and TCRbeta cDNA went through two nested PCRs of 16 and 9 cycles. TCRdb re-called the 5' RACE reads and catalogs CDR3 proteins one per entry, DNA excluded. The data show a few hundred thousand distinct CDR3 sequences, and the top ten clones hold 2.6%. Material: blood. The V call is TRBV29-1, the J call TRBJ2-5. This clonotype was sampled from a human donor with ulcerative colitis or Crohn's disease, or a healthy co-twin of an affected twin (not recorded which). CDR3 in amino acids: CSARYFETQYF.